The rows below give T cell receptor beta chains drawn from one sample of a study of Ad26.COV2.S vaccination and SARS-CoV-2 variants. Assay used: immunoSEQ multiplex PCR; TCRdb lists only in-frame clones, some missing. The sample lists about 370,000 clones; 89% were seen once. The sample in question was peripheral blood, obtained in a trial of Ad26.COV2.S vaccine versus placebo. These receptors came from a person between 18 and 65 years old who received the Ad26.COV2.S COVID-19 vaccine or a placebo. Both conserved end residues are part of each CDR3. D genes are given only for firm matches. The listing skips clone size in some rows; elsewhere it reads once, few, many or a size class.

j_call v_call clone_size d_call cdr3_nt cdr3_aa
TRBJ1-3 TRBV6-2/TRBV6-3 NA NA TGTGCCAGCAGTTATCGGTCGCACACCATATATTTT CASSYRSHTIYF
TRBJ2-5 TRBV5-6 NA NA TGTGCCAGCAGCTTGGGGACGGGTACGGAGACCCAGTACTTC CASSLGTGTETQYF
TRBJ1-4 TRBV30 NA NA TGTGCCTGGAGTGACGTTGAAAAACTGTTTTTT CAWSDVEKLFF
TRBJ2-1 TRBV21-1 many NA TGTGCCAGCAGCAAAGGAGAGGGACAGGGGCCCAATGAGCAGTTCTTC CASSKGEGQGPNEQFF
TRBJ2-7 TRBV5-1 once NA TGCGCCAGCAGCTTGGAAGGCGAGCAGTACTTC CASSLEGEQYF
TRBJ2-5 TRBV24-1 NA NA TGTGCCACCAGTGCCTCGGGAAGGGCCTCCCCCCAGTACTTC CATSASGRASPQYF
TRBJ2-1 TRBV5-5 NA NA TGTGCCAGCAGCTTGGTATATGGAGGTGAGCAGTTCTTC CASSLVYGGEQFF
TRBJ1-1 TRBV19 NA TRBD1 TGTGCCAGTAGTATCCAGGGGGCTGAAGCTTTCTTT CASSIQGAEAFF
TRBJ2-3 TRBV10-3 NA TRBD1 TGTGCCATCAGTGAAGGTGAGGGGGCAGAGCAGTATTTT CAISEGEGAEQYF
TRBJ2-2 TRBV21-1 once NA TGTGCCAGCGACCGGCCCGAGGGGACCGGGGAGCTGTTTTTT CASDRPEGTGELFF
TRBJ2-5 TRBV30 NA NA TGTGCCTGGAGTACCACTAAGGAAGAGACCCAGTACTTC CAWSTTKEETQYF
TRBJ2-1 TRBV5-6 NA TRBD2 TGTGCCAGCAGCTCCGGGACTAGCGGGAGGGGTTACAATGAGCAGTTCTTC CASSSGTSGRGYNEQFF
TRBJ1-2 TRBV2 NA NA TGTGCCAGCAGGCCAACAGGACTCCTGGGCTACACCTTC CASRPTGLLGYTF
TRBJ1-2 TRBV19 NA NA TGTGCCAGTAGGGGGGCAGGAGTTAACTATGGCTACACCTTC CASRGAGVNYGYTF
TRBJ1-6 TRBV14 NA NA TGTGCCAGCAGCCCCCGTGGCTACGACGATTCACCCCTCCACTTT CASSPRGYDDSPLHF
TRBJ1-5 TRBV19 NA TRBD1 TGTGCCAGTAGTATAGAGGGGACAGGGCCTCAGCCCCAGCATTTT CASSIEGTGPQPQHF
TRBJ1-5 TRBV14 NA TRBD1 TGTGCCAGCAGTATACAGGGGGCCGGGAGTCAGCCCCAGCATTTT CASSIQGAGSQPQHF
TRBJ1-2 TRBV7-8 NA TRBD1 TGTGCCAGCAGCTTCAACAGGGGTGGCTATGGCTACACCTTC CASSFNRGGYGYTF
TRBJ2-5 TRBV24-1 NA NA TGTGCCACGCCCGGCGAGACCCAGTACTTC CATPGETQYF
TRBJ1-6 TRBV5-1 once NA TGCGCCAGCAGCCCGGAAGGGACGGGAAATTCACCCCTCCACTTT CASSPEGTGNSPLHF
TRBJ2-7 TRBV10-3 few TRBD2 TGTGCCATCAGTGATCCCCTAGCGGGGGATTACGAGCAGTACTTC CAISDPLAGDYEQYF
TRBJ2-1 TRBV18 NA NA TGTGCCAGCTCACCGGTCGGACTACCCAATGAGCAGTTCTTC CASSPVGLPNEQFF
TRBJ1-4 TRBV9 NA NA TGTGCCAGCAGTAGGGACGGTGGGCGAACTAATGAAAAACTGTTTTTT CASSRDGGRTNEKLFF
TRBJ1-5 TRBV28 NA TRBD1 TGTGCCAGCAGCGGGACAGGAGGAGGGAATCAGCCCCAGCATTTT CASSGTGGGNQPQHF
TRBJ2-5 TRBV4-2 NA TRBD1 TGTGCCAGCAGCGAGAAACAGGGGACGGAGACCCAGTACTTC CASSEKQGTETQYF
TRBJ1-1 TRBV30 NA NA TGTGCCGGCGAGGGGTTCACAAGGACTGAAGCTTTCTTT CAGEGFTRTEAFF
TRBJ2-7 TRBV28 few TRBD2 TGTGCCACGGCGGGAGACCTTTACGAGCAGTACTTC CATAGDLYEQYF
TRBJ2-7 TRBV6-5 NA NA TGTGCCAGCCTTGGGGGCGGGAGCTCCTACGAGCAGTACTTC CASLGGGSSYEQYF
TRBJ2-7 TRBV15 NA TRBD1 TGTGCCACCAGCAGACCCGGACAGGGCTCCTACGAGCAGTACTTC CATSRPGQGSYEQYF
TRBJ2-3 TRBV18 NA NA TGTGCCAGCTCACCCACACTCGGCCAGTCTAGCACAGATACGCAGTATTTT CASSPTLGQSSTDTQYF
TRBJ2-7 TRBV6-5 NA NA TGTGCCAGCCATCCCCGGGAACGGCCCTACGAGCAGTACTTC CASHPRERPYEQYF
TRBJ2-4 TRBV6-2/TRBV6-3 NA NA TGTGCCAGCAGTTACGGGGGAGATGGCGGGAACATTCAGTACTTC CASSYGGDGGNIQYF
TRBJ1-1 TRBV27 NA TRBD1 TGTGCCAGCAGTTTATACCCGGGACAGCAGAACACTGAAGCTTTCTTT CASSLYPGQQNTEAFF
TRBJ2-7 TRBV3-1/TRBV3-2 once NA TGTGCCAGCAGCCGGGCCGCGAACTCCTACGAGCAGTACTTC CASSRAANSYEQYF
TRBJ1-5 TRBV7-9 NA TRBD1 TGTGCCAGCAGCGCCGTGACAGGGCCAAATCAGCCCCAGCATTTT CASSAVTGPNQPQHF
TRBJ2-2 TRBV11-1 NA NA TGTGCCAGCAGCTCCCCCTCGGGCACCGGGGAGCTGTTTTTT CASSSPSGTGELFF
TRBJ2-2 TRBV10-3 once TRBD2 TGTGCCATCAGTGCGACTAGCGGGAGCCCCCGGGGTACCGGGGAGCTGTTTTTT CAISATSGSPRGTGELFF
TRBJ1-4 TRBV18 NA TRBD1 TGTGCCAGCTCACCGGGACAGGGAAATGAAAAACTGTTTTTT CASSPGQGNEKLFF
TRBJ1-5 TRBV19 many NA TGTGCCAGTACCTCTGGGCTTACCAGGGCCTCCAATCAGCCCCAGCATTTT CASTSGLTRASNQPQHF
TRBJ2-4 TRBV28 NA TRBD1 TGTGCCAGCAGTTTATACGGACAGGGCGGAAACATTCAGTACTTC CASSLYGQGGNIQYF
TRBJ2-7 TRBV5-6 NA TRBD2 TGTGCCAGCAGCTGGAGAGGGAGCGGGAGGGCTAGAATTGGCGAGCAGTACTTC CASSWRGSGRARIGEQYF
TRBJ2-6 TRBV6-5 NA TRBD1 TGTGCCAGCAGTTTCAACAGGGGCTCTGGGGCCAACGTCCTGACTTTC CASSFNRGSGANVLTF
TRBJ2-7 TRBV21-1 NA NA TGTGCCAGCAGCAAATGGGTAGGGCAGGGGGGAGGTAGCGGGACATTTCCTATCTCCTACGAGCAGTACTTC CASSKWVGQGGGSGTFPISYEQYF
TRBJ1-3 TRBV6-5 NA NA TGTGCCAGCAGGTTACAGGGAGTGGCTGGAAACACCATATATTTT CASRLQGVAGNTIYF
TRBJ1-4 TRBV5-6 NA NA TGTGCCAGCAGCCTCTCGGGCCTGTGGGAAAAACTGTTTTTT CASSLSGLWEKLFF
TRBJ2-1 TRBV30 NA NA TGTGCCTGGGACAATAGTGGGCTCTACAATGAGCAGTTCTTC CAWDNSGLYNEQFF
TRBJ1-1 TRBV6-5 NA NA TGTGCCAGCAGTAGGCCTTCAGGGGTGAACACTGAAGCTTTCTTT CASSRPSGVNTEAFF
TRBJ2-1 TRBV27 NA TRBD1 TGTGCCAGCAGTTTAAGGGACAGGGTTCGGGAGCAGTTCTTC CASSLRDRVREQFF
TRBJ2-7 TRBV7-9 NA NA TGTGCCAGCAGCTTAGAGGGGAACGAGCAGTACTTC CASSLEGNEQYF
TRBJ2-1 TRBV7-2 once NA TGTGCCAGCAGCCCCCCGAATCAGGGGAATGAGCAGTTCTTC CASSPPNQGNEQFF
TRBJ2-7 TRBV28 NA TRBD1 TGTGCCAGCAGTCCACATGGGGACAGGGCTTCGGCTAGCGGATCCTACGAGCAGTACTTC CASSPHGDRASASGSYEQYF